In this sample, the clone carrying this T cell receptor beta chain turned up once. The CDR3 loop spans 16 amino acids. The V and J ends lost 6 bases and 5 bases, in that order; junction bases with no gene match: 13. Germline lookup yields CDR1 LNHDA and CDR2 SQIVND (reference sequence). The data originate from a study of blood T cell repertoires in COVID-19. Assay: immunoSEQ multiplex PCR; the TCRdb copy retains only in-frame clones and omits some. The sample includes roughly 280,000 clones, over 80% of them seen just once. Sequencing was carried out using PBMCs or T cells enriched from blood (not recorded which). The chain recombines TRBV19 with TRBJ1-5, with TRBD1 identical over 7 bases. The sequence came from a woman in her twenties or thirties with acute COVID-19. The CDR3 protein is CASSILGQGDDQPQHF. In nucleotides, the CDR3 is TGTGCCAGTAGCATCCTAGGGCAGGGGGATGATCAGCCCCAGCATTTT.